This is a list of T cell receptor beta chains from one sample in a study of cytomegalovirus exposure and HLA in healthy donors. The protocol was immunoSEQ multiplex PCR, while the TCRdb copy is restricted to in-frame clones and leaves out a portion. The repertoire holds about 74,000 clones, around 70% seen once, with roughly 10% in the top ten. Sample: PBMCs. Receptor source: a middle-aged woman in good health and CMV-seropositive. CDR3s include the opening cysteine and the closing phenylalanine or tryptophan. Each record gives: J gene, V gene, clone size, D gene, CDR3 protein, CDR3 DNA. D genes are given only for firm matches. Size values are once, few and many counts, or a class for expanded clones, and some rows have none.

j_gene: TRBJ2-5; v_gene: TRBV4-1; abundance: .; d_gene: .; CDR3aa: CASSPSSAVQETQYF; CDR3nt: TGCGCCAGCAGCCCTTCTTCAGCGGTCCAAGAGACCCAGTACTTC
j_gene: TRBJ1-6; v_gene: TRBV5-1; abundance: few; d_gene: .; CDR3aa: CASSLDGGRDGSPLHF; CDR3nt: TGCGCCAGCAGCTTGGACGGGGGGCGAGATGGGTCACCCCTCCACTTT
j_gene: TRBJ2-2; v_gene: TRBV4-3; abundance: few; d_gene: .; CDR3aa: CASSQDPGVFGTGELFF; CDR3nt: TGCGCCAGCAGCCAAGATCCAGGGGTGTTCGGCACCGGGGAGCTGTTTTTT
j_gene: TRBJ1-2; v_gene: TRBV5-1; abundance: .; d_gene: .; CDR3aa: CASSLGGTNYGYTF; CDR3nt: TGCGCCAGCAGCTTGGGAGGTACTAACTATGGCTACACCTTC
j_gene: TRBJ1-3; v_gene: TRBV6-6; abundance: .; d_gene: .; CDR3aa: CASRPTASSGNTIYF; CDR3nt: TGTGCCAGCAGACCGACAGCAAGCTCTGGAAACACCATATATTTT
j_gene: TRBJ1-2; v_gene: TRBV5-6; abundance: .; d_gene: .; CDR3aa: CASSLGPGGYTF; CDR3nt: TGTGCCAGCAGCTTGGGCCCAGGAGGCTACACCTTC
j_gene: TRBJ2-7; v_gene: TRBV30; abundance: .; d_gene: TRBD2; CDR3aa: CAWSGTWTSGRVDEQYF; CDR3nt: TGTGCCTGGAGTGGTACGTGGACTAGCGGGAGGGTAGACGAGCAGTACTTC
j_gene: TRBJ2-2; v_gene: TRBV19; abundance: .; d_gene: TRBD1; CDR3aa: CASSIRQGNTGELFF; CDR3nt: TGTGCCAGTAGTATCCGACAGGGGAACACCGGGGAGCTGTTTTTT
j_gene: TRBJ1-2; v_gene: TRBV2; abundance: .; d_gene: TRBD1; CDR3aa: CASRSDRPSSTF; CDR3nt: TGTGCCAGCCGCTCGGACAGGCCTAGTTCCACCTTC
j_gene: TRBJ2-1; v_gene: TRBV29-1; abundance: .; d_gene: .; CDR3aa: CSGNGPEGEQFF; CDR3nt: TGCAGCGGGAACGGGCCCGAGGGTGAGCAGTTCTTC
j_gene: TRBJ2-3; v_gene: TRBV5-8; abundance: .; d_gene: .; CDR3aa: CASSLKRDRLSTDTQYF; CDR3nt: TGTGCCAGCAGCTTGAAGAGAGACAGGCTCTCCACAGATACGCAGTATTTT
j_gene: TRBJ1-1; v_gene: TRBV6-6; abundance: .; d_gene: TRBD1; CDR3aa: CASSPPGQGTEAFF; CDR3nt: TGTGCCAGCAGCCCTCCGGGACAGGGAACTGAAGCTTTCTTT
j_gene: TRBJ2-7; v_gene: TRBV27; abundance: .; d_gene: TRBD1; CDR3aa: CASSFLGTGAYEQYF; CDR3nt: TGTGCCAGCAGTTTTTTAGGGACAGGGGCATACGAGCAGTACTTC
j_gene: TRBJ2-3; v_gene: TRBV14; abundance: .; d_gene: TRBD1; CDR3aa: CASSQIGGDRGLPTTDTQYF; CDR3nt: TGTGCCAGCAGCCAAATAGGGGGGGACAGGGGGCTCCCCACCACAGATACGCAGTATTTT
j_gene: TRBJ2-3; v_gene: TRBV29-1; abundance: .; d_gene: .; CDR3aa: CSVCRDSSSTDTQYF; CDR3nt: TGCAGCGTTTGCCGGGACTCCTCTAGCACAGATACGCAGTATTTT
j_gene: TRBJ2-3; v_gene: TRBV6-1; abundance: .; d_gene: TRBD1; CDR3aa: CASITGGLTDTQYF; CDR3nt: TGTGCCAGCATCACAGGGGGACTGACAGATACGCAGTATTTT
j_gene: TRBJ2-5; v_gene: TRBV5-1; abundance: .; d_gene: TRBD1; CDR3aa: CASSPGQGQGETQYF; CDR3nt: TGCGCCAGCAGTCCGGGACAGGGACAGGGGGAGACCCAGTACTTC
j_gene: TRBJ2-1; v_gene: TRBV19; abundance: .; d_gene: TRBD1; CDR3aa: CASSMGDRGGYNEQFF; CDR3nt: TGTGCCAGTAGTATGGGGGACAGGGGGGGCTACAATGAGCAGTTCTTC
j_gene: TRBJ2-1; v_gene: TRBV6-1; abundance: .; d_gene: .; CDR3aa: CASSTGLGNEQFF; CDR3nt: TGTGCCAGCAGTACAGGGTTAGGGAATGAGCAGTTCTTC
j_gene: TRBJ2-7; v_gene: TRBV5-1; abundance: .; d_gene: TRBD1; CDR3aa: CASSWGQGASYEQYF; CDR3nt: TGCGCCAGCAGCTGGGGACAGGGGGCATCCTACGAGCAGTACTTC
j_gene: TRBJ2-7; v_gene: TRBV4-1; abundance: .; d_gene: .; CDR3aa: CASSQDGGPIYEQYF; CDR3nt: TGCGCCAGCAGCCAAGATGGAGGCCCAATTTACGAGCAGTACTTC
j_gene: TRBJ1-2; v_gene: TRBV4-2; abundance: .; d_gene: TRBD1; CDR3aa: CASSDRQGANYGYTF; CDR3nt: TGTGCCAGCAGCGATAGACAGGGAGCTAACTATGGCTACACCTTC
j_gene: TRBJ1-5; v_gene: TRBV6-5; abundance: .; d_gene: .; CDR3aa: CASSYSGAHQPQHF; CDR3nt: TGTGCCAGCAGTTACTCAGGGGCGCATCAGCCCCAGCATTTT
j_gene: TRBJ2-6; v_gene: TRBV30; abundance: few; d_gene: .; CDR3aa: CAWSDQDSPNFSGANVLTF; CDR3nt: TGTGCCTGGAGTGACCAGGACAGCCCAAACTTTTCTGGGGCCAACGTCCTGACTTTC
j_gene: TRBJ1-2; v_gene: TRBV11-2; abundance: .; d_gene: .; CDR3aa: CASSSSRVGYTF; CDR3nt: TGTGCCAGCAGCTCCTCCAGGGTTGGCTACACCTTC
j_gene: TRBJ1-5; v_gene: TRBV29-1; abundance: .; d_gene: TRBD1; CDR3aa: CSVEGQGDQPQHF; CDR3nt: TGCAGCGTTGAAGGCCAGGGGGATCAGCCCCAGCATTTT
j_gene: TRBJ2-7; v_gene: TRBV7-8; abundance: .; d_gene: TRBD2; CDR3aa: CASSLASGGSYEQYF; CDR3nt: TGTGCCAGCAGCTTAGCTAGCGGGGGATCCTACGAGCAGTACTTC
j_gene: TRBJ1-3; v_gene: TRBV30; abundance: .; d_gene: .; CDR3aa: CAWSHRVTLNTIYF; CDR3nt: TGTGCCTGGAGTCACAGGGTGACGTTGAACACCATATATTTT
j_gene: TRBJ2-2; v_gene: TRBV28; abundance: .; d_gene: .; CDR3aa: CASSVLTGELFF; CDR3nt: TGTGCCAGCAGTGTTCTTACCGGGGAGCTGTTTTTT
j_gene: TRBJ2-7; v_gene: TRBV27; abundance: .; d_gene: .; CDR3aa: CASRPLLGNGYEQYF; CDR3nt: TGTGCCAGCAGGCCTCTACTAGGTAACGGCTACGAGCAGTACTTC
j_gene: TRBJ1-6; v_gene: TRBV7-9; abundance: .; d_gene: TRBD1; CDR3aa: CASSFGDSRNSPLHF; CDR3nt: TGTGCCAGCAGCTTTGGGGACAGCCGTAATTCACCCCTCCACTTT
j_gene: TRBJ2-1; v_gene: TRBV9; abundance: once; d_gene: TRBD1; CDR3aa: CASSVDPGGLGQFF; CDR3nt: TGTGCCAGCAGCGTAGACCCAGGGGGCTTAGGGCAGTTCTTC
j_gene: TRBJ2-1; v_gene: TRBV5-1; abundance: .; d_gene: TRBD2; CDR3aa: CASSLMASGGGARNEQFF; CDR3nt: TGCGCCAGCAGCTTGATGGCTAGCGGGGGGGGCGCGCGAAATGAGCAGTTCTTC
j_gene: TRBJ1-5; v_gene: TRBV7-8; abundance: .; d_gene: .; CDR3aa: CASSPGGMDAGKPQHF; CDR3nt: TGTGCCAGCAGCCCCGGCGGGATGGATGCCGGGAAGCCCCAGCATTTT
j_gene: TRBJ2-2; v_gene: TRBV27; abundance: once; d_gene: TRBD2; CDR3aa: CASSLFSLTSGSGELFF; CDR3nt: TGTGCCAGCAGTTTATTCTCCCTAACTAGCGGGAGCGGGGAGCTGTTTTTT
j_gene: TRBJ2-1; v_gene: TRBV6-1; abundance: .; d_gene: TRBD2; CDR3aa: CASSELAGGRSEQFF; CDR3nt: TGTGCCAGCAGTGAACTAGCGGGGGGGCGGTCTGAGCAGTTCTTC
j_gene: TRBJ2-5; v_gene: TRBV11-2; abundance: .; d_gene: .; CDR3aa: CASSSSRPETQYF; CDR3nt: TGTGCCAGCAGCTCTAGCAGGCCGGAGACCCAGTACTTC
j_gene: TRBJ2-7; v_gene: TRBV18; abundance: .; d_gene: TRBD1; CDR3aa: CASSPRQGGYEQYF; CDR3nt: TGTGCCAGCTCACCAAGACAGGGGGGCTACGAGCAGTACTTC
j_gene: TRBJ1-4; v_gene: TRBV2; abundance: .; d_gene: .; CDR3aa: CASRGHTGGSSEKLFF; CDR3nt: TGTGCCAGCAGAGGCCATACAGGTGGAAGTTCTGAAAAACTGTTTTTT
j_gene: TRBJ2-7; v_gene: TRBV27; abundance: .; d_gene: .; CDR3aa: CASSLSGAGNSYEQYF; CDR3nt: TGTGCCAGCAGTTTATCTGGGGCAGGGAATTCCTACGAGCAGTACTTC
j_gene: TRBJ2-3; v_gene: TRBV5-1; abundance: .; d_gene: .; CDR3aa: CASSLGPGTGGADTQYF; CDR3nt: TGCGCCAGCAGTTTGGGGCCCGGAACAGGGGGGGCAGATACGCAGTATTTT
j_gene: TRBJ1-1; v_gene: TRBV29-1; abundance: .; d_gene: .; CDR3aa: CSVRREGDTEAFF; CDR3nt: TGCAGCGTCCGACGGGAGGGGGACACTGAAGCTTTCTTT
j_gene: TRBJ2-1; v_gene: TRBV4-1; abundance: .; d_gene: .; CDR3aa: CASSQAWVGNEQFF; CDR3nt: TGCGCCAGCAGCCAAGCGTGGGTCGGGAATGAGCAGTTCTTC
j_gene: TRBJ1-1; v_gene: TRBV18; abundance: few; d_gene: TRBD1; CDR3aa: CASSPLLGTGNTEAFF; CDR3nt: TGTGCCAGCTCACCACTTCTCGGGACAGGGAACACTGAAGCTTTCTTT
j_gene: TRBJ2-7; v_gene: TRBV27; abundance: .; d_gene: TRBD2; CDR3aa: CASSTSPIAGGGNEQYF; CDR3nt: TGTGCCAGCAGTACCTCGCCAATAGCGGGGGGGGGCAACGAGCAGTACTTC
j_gene: TRBJ1-6; v_gene: TRBV5-1; abundance: .; d_gene: .; CDR3aa: CASSFSQPSSYNSPLHF; CDR3nt: TGCGCCAGCAGCTTTTCACAGCCGAGCTCCTATAATTCACCCCTCCACTTT
j_gene: TRBJ1-2; v_gene: TRBV6-5; abundance: .; d_gene: .; CDR3aa: CASSYSGQNGYPF; CDR3nt: TGTGCCAGCAGTTACTCAGGACAGAATGGCTACCCCTTC
j_gene: TRBJ2-3; v_gene: TRBV2; abundance: few; d_gene: .; CDR3aa: CASSSAGGLDTQYF; CDR3nt: TGTGCCAGCAGTTCAGCAGGGGGACTAGATACGCAGTATTTT
j_gene: TRBJ2-7; v_gene: TRBV18; abundance: .; d_gene: TRBD2; CDR3aa: CASSPLGLAGAYEQYF; CDR3nt: TGTGCCAGCTCACCCCTAGGACTAGCGGGAGCCTACGAGCAGTACTTC
j_gene: TRBJ1-3; v_gene: TRBV18; abundance: .; d_gene: TRBD1; CDR3aa: CASSPTKGQGFGNTIYF; CDR3nt: TGTGCCAGCTCGCCGACGAAGGGACAGGGCTTTGGAAACACCATATATTTT
j_gene: TRBJ1-5; v_gene: TRBV21-1; abundance: medium-sized; d_gene: .; CDR3aa: CASSKSPGQINQPQHF; CDR3nt: TGTGCCAGCAGCAAAAGCCCGGGACAGATTAATCAGCCCCAGCATTTT
j_gene: TRBJ1-1; v_gene: TRBV19; abundance: .; d_gene: .; CDR3aa: CASSIFRERTEAFF; CDR3nt: TGTGCCAGTAGTATTTTTCGGGAAAGGACTGAAGCTTTCTTT
j_gene: TRBJ1-1; v_gene: TRBV7-9; abundance: few; d_gene: .; CDR3aa: CASSPPDTGNTEAFF; CDR3nt: TGTGCCAGCAGCCCCCCCGACACAGGGAACACTGAAGCTTTCTTT
j_gene: TRBJ1-5; v_gene: TRBV15; abundance: .; d_gene: .; CDR3aa: CATSREGGMYSNQPQHF; CDR3nt: TGTGCCACCAGCAGAGAGGGGGGGATGTATAGCAATCAGCCCCAGCATTTT
j_gene: TRBJ1-5; v_gene: TRBV19; abundance: .; d_gene: .; CDR3aa: CASSPRFTGGRGNQPQHF; CDR3nt: TGTGCCAGTAGTCCAAGGTTTACCGGGGGTCGGGGCAATCAGCCCCAGCATTTT
j_gene: TRBJ1-3; v_gene: TRBV4-1; abundance: .; d_gene: .; CDR3aa: CASSRDSTAFSGNTIYF; CDR3nt: TGCGCCAGCAGCCGAGACTCGACAGCCTTCTCTGGAAACACCATATATTTT
j_gene: TRBJ1-1; v_gene: TRBV28; abundance: .; d_gene: .; CDR3aa: CASSPLGHRNTEAFF; CDR3nt: TGTGCCAGCAGCCCCCTTGGACACAGGAACACTGAAGCTTTCTTT